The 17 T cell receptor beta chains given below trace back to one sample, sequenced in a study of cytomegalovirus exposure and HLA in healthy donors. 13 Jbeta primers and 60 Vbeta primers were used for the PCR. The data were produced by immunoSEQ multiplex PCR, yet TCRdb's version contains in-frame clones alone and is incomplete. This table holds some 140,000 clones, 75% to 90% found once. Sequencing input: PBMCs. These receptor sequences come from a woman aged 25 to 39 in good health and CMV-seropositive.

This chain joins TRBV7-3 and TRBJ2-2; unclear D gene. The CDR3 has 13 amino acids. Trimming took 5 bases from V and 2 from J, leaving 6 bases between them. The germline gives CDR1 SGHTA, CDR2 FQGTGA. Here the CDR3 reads CASSIHNTGELFF. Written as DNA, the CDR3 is TGTGCCAGCAGCATCCATAACACCGGGGAGCTGTTTTTT.

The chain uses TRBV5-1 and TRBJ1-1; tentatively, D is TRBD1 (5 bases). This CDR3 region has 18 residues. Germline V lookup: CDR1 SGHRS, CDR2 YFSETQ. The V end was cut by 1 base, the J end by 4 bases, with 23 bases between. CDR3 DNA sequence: TGCGCCAGCAGCTTGCGGGGGGAGTTGGGGACCGTAGGCACTGAAGCTTTCTTT. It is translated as CASSLRGELGTVGTEAFF.

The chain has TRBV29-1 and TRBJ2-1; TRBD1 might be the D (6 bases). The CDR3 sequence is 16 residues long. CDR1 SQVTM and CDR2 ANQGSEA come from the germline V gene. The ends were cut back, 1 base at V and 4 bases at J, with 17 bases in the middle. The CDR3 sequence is CSVEGEGHLPYNEQFF. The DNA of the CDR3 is TGCAGCGTTGAAGGAGAGGGACACCTCCCTTACAATGAGCAGTTCTTC.

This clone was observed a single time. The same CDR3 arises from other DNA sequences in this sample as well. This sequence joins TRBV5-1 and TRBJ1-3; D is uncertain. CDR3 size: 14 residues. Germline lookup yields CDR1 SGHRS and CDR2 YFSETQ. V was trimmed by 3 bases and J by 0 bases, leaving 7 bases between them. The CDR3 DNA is TGCGCCAGCAGCTCCTCAGTCTCTGGAAACACCATATATTTT. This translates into CASSSSVSGNTIYF. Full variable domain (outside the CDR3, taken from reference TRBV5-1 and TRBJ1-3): KAGVTQTPRYLIKTRGQQVTLSCSPISGHRSVSWYQQTPGQGLQFLFEYFSETQRNKGNFPGRFSGRQFSNSRSEMNVSTLELGDSALYLCASSSSVSGNTIYFGEGSWLTVV.

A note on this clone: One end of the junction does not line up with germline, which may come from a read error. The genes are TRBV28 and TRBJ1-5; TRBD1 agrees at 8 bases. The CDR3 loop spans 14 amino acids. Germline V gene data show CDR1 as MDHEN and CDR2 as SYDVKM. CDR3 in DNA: TGTGCCAGCACTGGACAGGGTTGGAATCGGCCCCAGCATTTT. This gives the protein CASTGQGWNRPQHF.

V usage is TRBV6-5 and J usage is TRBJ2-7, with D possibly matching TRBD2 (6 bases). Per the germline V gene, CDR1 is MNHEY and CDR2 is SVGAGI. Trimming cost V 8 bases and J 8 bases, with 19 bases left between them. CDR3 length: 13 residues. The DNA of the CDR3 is TGTGCCAGCTTCCGCGGGTCGGGGGAGAAGCAGTACTTC. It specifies CASFRGSGEKQYF.

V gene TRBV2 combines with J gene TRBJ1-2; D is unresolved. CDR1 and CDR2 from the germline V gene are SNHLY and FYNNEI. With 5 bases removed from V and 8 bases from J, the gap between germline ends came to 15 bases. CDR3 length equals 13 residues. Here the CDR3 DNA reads TGTGCCAGCAGTCCCGGGAGTCCAGGAGGCTACACCTTC. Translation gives CASSPGSPGGYTF.

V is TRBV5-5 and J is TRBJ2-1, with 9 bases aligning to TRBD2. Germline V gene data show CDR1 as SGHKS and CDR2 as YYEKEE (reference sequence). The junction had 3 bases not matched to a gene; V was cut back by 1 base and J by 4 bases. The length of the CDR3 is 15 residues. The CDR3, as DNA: TGTGCCAGCAGCTTGTTAGCGGGGGCATACAATGAGCAGTTCTTC. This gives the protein CASSLLAGAYNEQFF.

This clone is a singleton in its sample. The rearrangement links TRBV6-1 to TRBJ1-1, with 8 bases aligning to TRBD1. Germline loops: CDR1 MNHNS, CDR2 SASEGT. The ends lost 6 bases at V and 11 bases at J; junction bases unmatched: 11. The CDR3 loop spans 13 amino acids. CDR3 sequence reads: CASRRTQGAWAFF. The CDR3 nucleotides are TGTGCCAGCAGGCGGACCCAGGGGGCATGGGCTTTCTTT.

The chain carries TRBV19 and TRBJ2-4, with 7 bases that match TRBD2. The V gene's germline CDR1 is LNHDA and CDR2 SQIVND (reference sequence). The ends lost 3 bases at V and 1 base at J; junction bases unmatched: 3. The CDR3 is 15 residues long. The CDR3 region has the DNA TGTGCCAGTAGTATCCCCGGGGGGGCCAAAAACATTCAGTACTTC. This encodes CASSIPGGAKNIQYF. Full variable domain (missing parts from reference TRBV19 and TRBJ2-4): DGGITQSPKYLFRKEGQNVTLSCEQNLNHDAMYWYRQDPGQGLRLIYYSQIVNDFQKGDIAEGYSVSREKKESFPLTVTSAQKNPTAFYLCASSIPGGAKNIQYFGAGTRLSVL.

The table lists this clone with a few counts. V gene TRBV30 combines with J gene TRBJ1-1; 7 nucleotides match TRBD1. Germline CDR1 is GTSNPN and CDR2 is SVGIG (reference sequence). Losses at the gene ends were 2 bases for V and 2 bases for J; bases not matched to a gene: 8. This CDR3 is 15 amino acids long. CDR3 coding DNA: TGTGCCTGGAGTACAGCCAGACAGGGTAACACTGAAGCTTTCTTT. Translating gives CAWSTARQGNTEAFF.

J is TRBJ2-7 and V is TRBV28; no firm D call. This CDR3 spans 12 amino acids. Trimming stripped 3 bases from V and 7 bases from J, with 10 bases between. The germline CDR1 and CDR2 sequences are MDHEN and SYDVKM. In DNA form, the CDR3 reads TGTGCCAGCAGTTTCCTCCCCCGGGAGCAGTACTTC. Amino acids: CASSFLPREQYF.

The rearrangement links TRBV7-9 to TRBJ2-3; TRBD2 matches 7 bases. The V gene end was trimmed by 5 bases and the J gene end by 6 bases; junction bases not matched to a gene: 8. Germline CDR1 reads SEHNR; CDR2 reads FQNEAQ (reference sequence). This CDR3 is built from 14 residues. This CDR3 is CASSARDYGDTQYF. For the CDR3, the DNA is TGTGCCAGCAGCGCTCGGGACTATGGTGATACGCAGTATTTT.

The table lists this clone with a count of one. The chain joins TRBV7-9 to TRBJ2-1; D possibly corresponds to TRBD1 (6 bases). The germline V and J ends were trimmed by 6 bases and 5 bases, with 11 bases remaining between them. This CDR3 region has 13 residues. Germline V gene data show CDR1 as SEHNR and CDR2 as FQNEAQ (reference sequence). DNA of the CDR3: TGTGCCAGCAGTATCTACAGGGACAATGAGCAGTTCTTC. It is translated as CASSIYRDNEQFF.

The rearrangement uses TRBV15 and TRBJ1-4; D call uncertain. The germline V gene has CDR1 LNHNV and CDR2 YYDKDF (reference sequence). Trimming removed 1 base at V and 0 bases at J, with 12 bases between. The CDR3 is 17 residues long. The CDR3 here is CATSRAVSLATNEKLFF. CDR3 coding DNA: TGTGCCACCAGCAGAGCGGTGTCCCTTGCAACTAATGAAAAACTGTTTTTT.

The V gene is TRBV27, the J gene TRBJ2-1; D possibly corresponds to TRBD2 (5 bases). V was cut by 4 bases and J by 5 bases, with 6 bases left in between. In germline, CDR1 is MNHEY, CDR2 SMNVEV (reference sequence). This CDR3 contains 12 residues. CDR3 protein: CASSYGNNEQFF. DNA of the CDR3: TGTGCCAGCAGTTACGGGAACAATGAGCAGTTCTTC.

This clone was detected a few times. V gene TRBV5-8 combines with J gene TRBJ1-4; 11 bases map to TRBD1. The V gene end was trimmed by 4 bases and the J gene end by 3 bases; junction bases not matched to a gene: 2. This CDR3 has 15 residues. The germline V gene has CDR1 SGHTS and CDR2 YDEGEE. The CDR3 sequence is CASSVDRGPNEKLFF. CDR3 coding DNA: TGTGCCAGCAGCGTGGACAGGGGGCCTAATGAAAAACTGTTTTTT.